The subject of this entry is one T cell receptor (beta chain). As yet, its antigen is unknown. The time point: baseline, week 1 (first vaccination visit). The sample's treatment: pre-vaccination baseline after standard-of-care therapy. Donors' newly diagnosed IDH1-mutant WHO grade 3 or 4 astrocytomas lacked nuclear ATRX. These data are taken from a study of a mutant IDH1 vaccine in newly diagnosed glioma. Overall study findings and caveats: The occurrence of vaccine-induced immune responses was seen in over 90% of patients.

TCRdb keeps only in-frame clones here, not all; method: immunoSEQ multiplex PCR. In the table there are 20,000 to 25,000 clones, approximately 85% of which are singletons. Between the trimmed V and J ends, which lost 4 bases and 4 bases, there was a span of 16 bases. Per the germline V gene, CDR1 is LGHNA and CDR2 is YNFKEQ. The CDR3 is made up of 15 amino acids. The receptor comes from a middle-aged man with glioma. The sample consisted of PBMCs, taken from a glioma patient treated with radiotherapy, temozolomide or both. This chain connects TRBV4-2 to TRBJ1-2, with D hard to call. The CDR3 DNA reads TGTGCCAGCAGCCCAGAACGCGGGCAGTCCTATGGCTACACCTTC. Translation: CASSPERGQSYGYTF.